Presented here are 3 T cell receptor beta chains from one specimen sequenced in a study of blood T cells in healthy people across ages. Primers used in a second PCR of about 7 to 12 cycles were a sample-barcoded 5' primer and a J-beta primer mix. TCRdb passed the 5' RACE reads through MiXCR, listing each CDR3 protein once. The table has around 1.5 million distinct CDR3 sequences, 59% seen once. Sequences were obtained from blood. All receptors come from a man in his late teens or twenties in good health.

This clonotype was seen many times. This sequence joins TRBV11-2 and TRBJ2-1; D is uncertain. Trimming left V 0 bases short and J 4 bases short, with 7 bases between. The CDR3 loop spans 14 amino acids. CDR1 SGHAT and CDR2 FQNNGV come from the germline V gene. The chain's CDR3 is CASSLDLRYNEQFF. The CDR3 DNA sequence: TGTGCCAGCAGCTTAGATCTGCGGTACAATGAGCAGTTCTTC.

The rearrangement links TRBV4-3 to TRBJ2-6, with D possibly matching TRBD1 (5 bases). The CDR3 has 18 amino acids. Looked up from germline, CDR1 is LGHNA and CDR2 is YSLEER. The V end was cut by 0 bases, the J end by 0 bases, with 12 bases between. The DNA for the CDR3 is TGCGCCAGCAGCCAAGAGGGGCAGCCTTACTCTGGGGCCAACGTCCTGACTTTC. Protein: CASSQEGQPYSGANVLTF.

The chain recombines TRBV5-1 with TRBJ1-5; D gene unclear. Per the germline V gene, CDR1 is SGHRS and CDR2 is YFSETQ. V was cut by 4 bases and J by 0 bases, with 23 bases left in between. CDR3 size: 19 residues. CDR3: CASSTGRLLSPDSNQPQHF. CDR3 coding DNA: TGCGCCAGCAGCACCGGACGGCTCCTGTCACCCGATAGCAATCAGCCCCAGCATTTT. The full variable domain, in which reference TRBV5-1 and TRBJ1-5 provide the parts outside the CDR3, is KAGVTQTPRYLIKTRGQQVTLSCSPISGHRSVSWYQQTPGQGLQFLFEYFSETQRNKGNFPGRFSGRQFSNSRSEMNVSTLELGDSALYLCASSTGRLLSPDSNQPQHFGDGTRLSIL.